This T cell receptor beta chain was sequenced for a study of spatial heterogeneity in lung cancer. Across the study: Consistent detection of more beta-chain than alpha-chain sequences was observed. Study outcomes and limitations: Ubiquitous, expanded tumor-derived TCRs were more frequently observed in blood at resection than at follow-up.

Time point reported: sample taken at primary tumor resection. Sequencing of whole RNA from tumor, nontumor lung or frozen PBMC involved no sorting. A total of roughly 72 untreated early-stage non-small cell lung cancer patients served as donors. Germline lookup yields CDR1 MNHEY and CDR2 SMNVEV (reference sequence). V was trimmed by 1 base and J by 0 bases, leaving 10 bases between them. The CDR3 has 16 amino acids. TCRdb used MiXCR to reprocess the 5' RACE reads, holding one entry per CDR3 protein. The data show 36,000 or so distinct CDR3 sequences, less than 5.5% seen once. For this clonotype: The antigen remains undetermined.

The rearrangement joins TRBV27 to TRBJ2-1; D possibly corresponds to TRBD2 (6 bases). The source of this sequence is a female donor with early-stage non-small cell lung cancer. Sequenced material: PBMCs, taken at surgery. The CDR3 is CASSLYGRGSYNEQFF. The CDR3 DNA reads as TGTGCCAGCAGTTTATACGGGAGAGGCTCCTACAATGAGCAGTTCTTC.